This T cell receptor beta chain was sequenced in a study of regulatory T cells in long-lasting Graves disease. This clonotype was detected only a few times. Its specificity is unknown. The sample's time point: persistent/refractory GD, antithyroid drugs over 5 years with positive TRAb. PBMCs were the source of the RNA used for TCR sequencing. Diagnosis followed American Thyroid Association guidelines for Graves' disease. It was an endocrinology department in Xi'an, China, that provided the patients. Building of the TCR beta libraries involved iRepertoire HTBI primers and Arm-PCR of CDR3 regions. Each CDR3 protein is one row after TCRdb ran MiXCR on the multiplex PCR reads. The sample carries around 500,000 distinct CDR3 sequences, under 25% recorded once. Study observations and caveats: Not thyroid tissue but only peripheral blood was studied.

Sequences were derived from peripheral blood mononuclear cells (PBMCs), sampled when the disease was refractory, from a patient treated with antithyroid drugs. The sequence was collected from a female donor with Graves disease.

Here the CDR3 reads CASIETGTNTEAFF. In DNA, the CDR3 is TGTGCCAGTATAGAGACAGGGACGAACACTGAAGCTTTCTTT. The rearrangement joins TRBV19 to TRBJ1-1; TRBD1 matches at 7 bases. The CDR3 is made up of 14 amino acids. V lost 7 bases and J lost 1; bases outside the gene matches: 6. In germline, CDR1 is LNHDA, CDR2 SQIVND (reference sequence).